This T cell receptor (beta chain) was observed in a study of T cell changes during pregnancy in multiple sclerosis. This clone appeared once. Clones were read by immunoSEQ multiplex PCR, and TCRdb kept only the in-frame ones, dropping some. Of tens of thousands of clones in the sample, 88% are singletons; the top ten hold more than 0.95%. The CDR3 runs to 13 residues. Germline V CDR1 and CDR2: SGHAT, FQNNGV. V gave up 4 bases and J gave up 2 bases, with 8 bases separating them. The starting material was CD4+ T cells from peripheral blood mononuclear cells, obtained before pregnancy. The clonotype comes from a female donor with multiple sclerosis, enrolled in a pregnancy study. The chain carries TRBV11-2 and TRBJ2-5; D gene ambiguous. The CDR3 protein is CASSSSPQETQYF. CDR3 coding DNA: TGTGCCAGCAGCTCCTCTCCTCAAGAGACCCAGTACTTC.